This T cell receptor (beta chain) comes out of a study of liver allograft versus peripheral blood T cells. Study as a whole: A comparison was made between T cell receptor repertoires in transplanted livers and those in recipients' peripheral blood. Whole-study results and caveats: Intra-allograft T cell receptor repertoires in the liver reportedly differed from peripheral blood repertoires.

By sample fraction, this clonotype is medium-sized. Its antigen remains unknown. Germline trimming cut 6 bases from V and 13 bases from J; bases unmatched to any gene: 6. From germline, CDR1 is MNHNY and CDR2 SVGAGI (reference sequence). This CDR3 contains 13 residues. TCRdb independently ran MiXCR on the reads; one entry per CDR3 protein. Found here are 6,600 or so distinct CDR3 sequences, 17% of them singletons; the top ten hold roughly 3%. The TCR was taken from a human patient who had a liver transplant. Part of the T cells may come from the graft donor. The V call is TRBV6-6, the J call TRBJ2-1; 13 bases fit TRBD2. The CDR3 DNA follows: TGTGCCAGCAGCGACGGGACTAGCGGGATCCAGTTCTTC. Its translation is CASSDGTSGIQFF.